The 32 T cell receptor beta chains reported below all come from one sample, sequenced in a study of cytomegalovirus exposure and HLA in healthy donors. Primers: 60 Vbeta forward and 13 Jbeta reverse. Sequenced by immunoSEQ multiplex PCR; TCRdb stores in-frame clones only, minus some. The sample totals about 46,000 clones; its top ten clones hold approximately 1%. The sequencing input was PBMCs. Receptors were obtained from a woman aged 40-49 years in good health and CMV-seronegative.

The J gene is TRBJ2-7, the V gene TRBV7-8; TRBD1 matches 10 bases. Trimming at V came to 1 base and at J to 4 bases, leaving 1 base not matched to a gene. CDR3 length: 14 amino acids. Germline CDR1 is SGHVS and CDR2 is FQNEAQ. This CDR3 is CASSLEGQGYEQYF. In nucleotides, the CDR3 is TGTGCCAGCAGCTTAGAGGGACAGGGGTACGAGCAGTACTTC.

The chain carries TRBV6-5 and TRBJ2-7; D is uncertain. The V gene's germline CDR1 is MNHEY and CDR2 SVGAGI. With 4 bases removed from V and 1 base from J, the gap between germline ends came to 14 bases. The CDR3 runs 15 residues. CDR3 bases: TGTGCCAGCAGTTTCACCGGGTCCGCGTCCTACGAGCAGTACTTC. Amino acids: CASSFTGSASYEQYF.

V is TRBV5-1 and J is TRBJ2-1, with TRBD2 matching over 13 bases. V gave up 0 bases and J gave up 9 bases; unmatched junction bases: 6. This CDR3 has 16 amino acids. CDR1 and CDR2 (germline): SGHRS, YFSETQ. CDR3 residues: CASSLVLAGGGGEQFF. The CDR3 DNA follows: TGCGCCAGCAGCTTGGTACTAGCGGGAGGGGGGGGTGAGCAGTTCTTC.

The chain has TRBV7-3 and TRBJ1-1; D perhaps matches TRBD1 (5 bases). The CDR3 sequence is 14 residues long. V lost 3 bases and J lost 4, with 12 bases in between. Germline CDR1 reads SGHTA; CDR2 reads FQGTGA. CDR3 in DNA: TGTGCCAGCAGCTTTCAGGGTTTTGGCACTGAAGCTTTCTTT. Translated: CASSFQGFGTEAFF.

The chain combines TRBV4-3 with TRBJ2-3; 7 bases line up with TRBD1. The CDR3 is 15 amino acids. The germline V gene encodes CDR1 LGHNA and CDR2 YSLEER. The J segment lost 2 bases and the V segment lost 3 bases, leaving 5 bases of the junction unmatched. CDR3: CASSQDRRFTDTQYF. The DNA for the CDR3 is TGCGCCAGCAGCCAGGACAGGCGATTCACAGATACGCAGTATTTT.

Of note for this clone: At one end, the junction sequence differs from germline, possibly due to a read error. This specimen includes other DNA sequences encoding the same CDR3. The chain has TRBV4-2 and TRBJ1-1, with D perhaps TRBD1 (5 bases). CDR3 length: 12 residues. Germline-derived CDR1 and CDR2 are LGHNA and YNFKEQ. CDR3 sequence reads: CASRHRNTEAFF. Here the CDR3 DNA reads TGTGCCAGCAGACACAGGAACACTGAGGCTTTCTTT.

The V gene is TRBV29-1, the J gene TRBJ2-3; D ambiguous. This CDR3 is 16 amino acids long. Germline V gene sequence: CDR1 SQVTM, CDR2 ANQGSEA. The germline V and J ends were trimmed by 4 bases and 5 bases, with 22 bases remaining between them. The CDR3 loop is CSVVGGLIGSGDTQYF. The CDR3 coding sequence is TGCAGCGTTGTAGGCGGTCTTATTGGTTCTGGAGATACGCAGTATTTT.

This rearrangement joins TRBV19 to TRBJ2-7, with 11 nucleotides matching TRBD2. The germline V gene encodes CDR1 LNHDA and CDR2 SQIVND (reference sequence). V gave up 6 bases and J gave up 6 bases; unmatched junction bases: 10. The CDR3 contains 15 residues. The CDR3 bases are TGTGCCAGTAGCGGACTAGCGGGCGCCAGGGGCGAGCAGTACTTC. Its translation is CASSGLAGARGEQYF.

The J gene is TRBJ2-3, the V gene TRBV30, with a weak D call TRBD1 (5 bases). CDR1 GTSNPN and CDR2 SVGIG come from the germline V gene (reference sequence). Trimming took 1 base from V and 6 from J, leaving 5 bases between them. The CDR3 is made up of 11 amino acids. CDR3 amino acids: CAWSAGDTQYF. CDR3 DNA sequence: TGTGCCTGGAGTGCAGGGGATACGCAGTATTTT.

The chain combines TRBV28 with TRBJ1-5; a weak D match, TRBD1 (6 bases). The CDR3 is 14 residues long. The V gene's germline CDR1 is MDHEN and CDR2 SYDVKM. Trimming removed 7 bases at V and 4 bases at J, with 14 bases between. DNA for the CDR3: TGTGCCAGCATGGGGCGGGGGCCGAATCAGCCCCAGCATTTT. This translates into CASMGRGPNQPQHF.

CDR3: CASSSWTSANEQFF. The CDR3 nucleotides are TGTGCCAGCAGTTCCTGGACTAGCGCCAATGAGCAGTTCTTC. V gene TRBV6-5 combines with J gene TRBJ2-1, with TRBD2 identical over 9 bases. Germline V CDR1 and CDR2: MNHEY, SVGAGI. With V trimmed by 4 bases and J by 6 bases, 4 bases remained unmatched. This CDR3 has 14 amino acids.

This chain uses TRBV5-1 with TRBJ2-2; TRBD1 matches 11 bases. The CDR3 has 20 amino acids. CDR1 and CDR2 (germline): SGHRS, YFSETQ. J gave up 4 bases and V 3 bases, and 17 bases lay outside the gene matches. For the CDR3, the DNA is TGCGCCAGCAGCTCAGGACAGGGGGCAAGCGGGAGGTCACGCACCGGGGAGCTGTTTTTT. As protein: CASSSGQGASGRSRTGELFF.

The rearrangement uses TRBV19 and TRBJ2-1; 7 nucleotides line up with TRBD2. The CDR3 has 16 amino acids. J was trimmed by 7 bases and V by 2 bases; bases with no gene match: 11. The V gene's germline CDR1 is LNHDA and CDR2 SQIVND (reference sequence). The CDR3 DNA reads TGTGCCAGTAGTATATCTGGGGGAGGGTTTAGAAATGAGCAGTTCTTC. The encoded protein is CASSISGGGFRNEQFF.

CDR3 coding DNA: TGCAGCGTTGATGCGGGACTGCAGTTCTTC. As protein: CSVDAGLQFF. The chain has TRBV29-1 and TRBJ2-1; D is possibly TRBD2 (6 bases). Germline V gene data show CDR1 as SQVTM and CDR2 as ANQGSEA. V was clipped by 3 bases and J by 12 bases, with 9 bases between them. This CDR3 is 10 amino acids long.

The chain combines TRBV30 with TRBJ1-1, with 7 positions matching TRBD1. Germline V gives CDR1 GTSNPN, CDR2 SVGIG (reference sequence). J was trimmed by 1 base and V by 3 bases; bases with no gene match: 11. The CDR3 has 16 amino acids. The CDR3 protein is CAWSKRPGQRNTEAFF. In nucleotides, the CDR3 is TGTGCCTGGAGCAAACGGCCGGGACAGAGGAACACTGAAGCTTTCTTT.

The chain has TRBV28 and TRBJ1-1; D may be TRBD1 (5 bases). This CDR3 is built from 16 residues. Per germline, CDR1 MDHEN and CDR2 SYDVKM. The ends were cut back, 6 bases at V and 3 bases at J, with 20 bases in the middle. This CDR3 reads CASRGGRQGRDTEAFF. As DNA, the CDR3 is TGTGCCAGCAGGGGGGGAAGGCAGGGACGCGACACTGAAGCTTTCTTT.

This sequence joins TRBV6-5 and TRBJ2-7; 10 nucleotides line up with TRBD2. J gave up 7 bases and V 2 bases, and 8 bases lay outside the gene matches. The CDR3 is 15 residues long. Germline assignment: CDR1 MNHEY and CDR2 SVGAGI. CDR3: CASSYGGLAGEEQYF. CDR3 nucleotide sequence: TGTGCCAGCAGTTACGGAGGGCTAGCGGGAGAAGAGCAGTACTTC.

In DNA form, the CDR3 reads TGCGCCAGCAGCCAAGAGAGAGGCTATCACTACGAGCAGTACTTC. Amino acid sequence: CASSQERGYHYEQYF. The chain couples TRBV4-3 to TRBJ2-7; no clear D gene. The germline V gene has CDR1 LGHNA and CDR2 YSLEER. The CDR3 covers 15 residues. The V end lost 0 bases, the J end lost 3 bases, and 12 bases lay between the germline ends.

With regard to this clone: This sample also contains other DNA sequences that code for the same CDR3. The chain links TRBV5-1 to TRBJ2-7; D call uncertain. Between the trimmed V and J ends, which lost 4 bases and 1 base, there was a span of 15 bases. Per the germline V gene, CDR1 is SGHRS and CDR2 is YFSETQ. This CDR3 region has 15 residues. The CDR3 loop is CASSEVASRSYEQYF. In DNA, the CDR3 is TGCGCCAGCAGCGAGGTGGCCTCTAGATCCTACGAGCAGTACTTC.

As concerns this clone: The germline gene is not matched at one end of the junction; a read error may be the cause. The chain recombines TRBV7-7 with TRBJ1-4; D is unresolved. Germline values: CDR1 SSHAT, CDR2 FNYEAQ (reference sequence). The CDR3 is 17 amino acids. The CDR3 bases are TGTGCTAGCAGCTTAATGGGCAGGTCTCAGACTAATGAAAAACTGTTTTTT. Protein product: CASSLMGRSQTNEKLFF.

The chain couples TRBV18 to TRBJ1-2, with 8 bases lining up with TRBD1. The junction had 10 bases not matched to a gene; V was cut back by 4 bases and J by 6 bases. Germline CDR1 is KGHSH and CDR2 is LQKENI. The length of the CDR3 is 15 residues. CDR3 bases: TGTGCCAGCTCACTACCCGGGACAGGCCCTAATGGCTACACCTTC. Translation: CASSLPGTGPNGYTF.

This chain connects TRBV6-1 to TRBJ1-3, with D possibly matching TRBD1 (5 bases). This CDR3 has 17 residues. CDR1 MNHNS and CDR2 SASEGT come from the germline V gene. Deletions cut 4 bases from V and 0 bases from J, with 16 bases between. The chain's CDR3 is CASSARTTLYSGNTIYF. CDR3 DNA sequence: TGTGCCAGCAGTGCGAGGACAACCCTCTACTCTGGAAACACCATATATTTT.

In nucleotides, the CDR3 is TGCGCCAGCAGCCAAAGGACCGGGGATGGCTACACCTTC. The encoded protein is CASSQRTGDGYTF. J is TRBJ1-2 and V is TRBV4-3, with D uncertain. CDR1 and CDR2 (germline): LGHNA, YSLEER. The length of the CDR3 is 13 residues. With 2 bases removed from V and 6 bases from J, the gap between germline ends came to 10 bases.

CDR3 protein: CASSQDPGDPTQYF. The CDR3 region has the DNA TGCGCCAGCAGCCAAGATCCAGGCGACCCGACCCAGTACTTC. This chain links TRBV4-3 with TRBJ2-5, with D unresolved. CDR3 length: 14 residues. V lost 0 bases and J lost 7, with 12 bases in between. CDR1 LGHNA and CDR2 YSLEER come from the germline V gene.

The chain employs TRBV6-5 and TRBJ2-7, with D possibly being TRBD1 (6 bases). Trimming left V 5 bases short and J 2 bases short, with 13 bases between. Germline CDR1 and CDR2: MNHEY and SVGAGI. The CDR3 is 14 residues long. The CDR3: CASSKQGVAYEQYF. CDR3 bases: TGTGCCAGCAGTAAACAGGGTGTTGCCTACGAGCAGTACTTC.

The chain has TRBV6-4 and TRBJ2-7, with TRBD2 as a possible D gene (6 bases). The V gene's germline CDR1 is MRHNA and CDR2 SNTAGT. V lost 0 bases, J lost 1 base, and 13 bases lay in between. The CDR3 totals 16 residues. The CDR3 DNA is TGTGCCAGCAGTGACTCCGAAGGCCGGGAGTCCTACGAGCAGTACTTC. Its protein product is CASSDSEGRESYEQYF.

This rearrangement joins TRBV7-6 to TRBJ1-4, with 8 bases aligning to TRBD1. Germline V gene lookup returns CDR1 SGHVS and CDR2 FNYEAQ. The ends lost 5 bases at V and 4 bases at J; junction bases unmatched: 9. This CDR3 spans 16 amino acids. The DNA for the CDR3 is TGTGCCAGCAGCCCCAAGCCGACAGGGGTTAATGAAAAACTGTTTTTT. This gives the protein CASSPKPTGVNEKLFF.

V and J are TRBV30 and TRBJ1-5; a weak D match, TRBD1 (5 bases). The V end lost 1 base, the J end lost 3 bases, and 16 bases lay between the germline ends. From germline, CDR1 is GTSNPN and CDR2 SVGIG (reference sequence). There are 16 residues in the CDR3. CDR3 sequence: CAWSDGWQGDNQPQHF. CDR3 bases: TGTGCCTGGAGTGACGGGTGGCAGGGCGACAATCAGCCCCAGCATTTT.

In nucleotides, the CDR3 is TGTGCCATCAGTTCCTCCGCCCGCAGCGACGCCTACGAGCAGTACTTC. Translation gives CAISSSARSDAYEQYF. V is TRBV10-3 and J is TRBJ2-7; D is uncertain. The CDR3 is made up of 16 amino acids. V dropped 5 bases and J dropped 2 bases, with 19 bases sitting between them. Germline V CDR1 and CDR2: ENHRY, SYGVKD.

This chain connects TRBV7-3 to TRBJ2-2; 7 positions match TRBD2. Germline CDR1 is SGHTA and CDR2 is FQGTGA. The CDR3 is 15 amino acids. V shed 3 bases and J 6 bases; nucleotides not matched to a gene: 7. CDR3 residues: CASSLAGEVSGELFF. CDR3 nucleotide sequence: TGTGCCAGCAGCTTGGCGGGAGAGGTTTCCGGGGAGCTGTTTTTT.

The rearrangement joins TRBV30 to TRBJ2-7; 8 nucleotides match TRBD1. J lost 0 bases, V lost 4 bases, and 5 bases had no gene match. Germline V lookup: CDR1 GTSNPN, CDR2 SVGIG (reference sequence). CDR3 length equals 14 residues. The CDR3 spells CAWKKDRASYEQYF. The CDR3 region has the DNA TGTGCCTGGAAGAAGGACAGGGCCTCCTACGAGCAGTACTTC.

The rearrangement joins TRBV9 to TRBJ2-5; TRBD2 matches at 10 bases. CDR3 length: 16 amino acids. Unmatched junction bases numbered 7, after V lost 0 bases and J lost 5 bases. Germline V lookup: CDR1 SGDLS, CDR2 YYNGEE. The CDR3 sequence: CASSVVGLAGDETQYF. DNA of the CDR3: TGTGCCAGCAGCGTAGTCGGGCTAGCGGGAGATGAGACCCAGTACTTC.